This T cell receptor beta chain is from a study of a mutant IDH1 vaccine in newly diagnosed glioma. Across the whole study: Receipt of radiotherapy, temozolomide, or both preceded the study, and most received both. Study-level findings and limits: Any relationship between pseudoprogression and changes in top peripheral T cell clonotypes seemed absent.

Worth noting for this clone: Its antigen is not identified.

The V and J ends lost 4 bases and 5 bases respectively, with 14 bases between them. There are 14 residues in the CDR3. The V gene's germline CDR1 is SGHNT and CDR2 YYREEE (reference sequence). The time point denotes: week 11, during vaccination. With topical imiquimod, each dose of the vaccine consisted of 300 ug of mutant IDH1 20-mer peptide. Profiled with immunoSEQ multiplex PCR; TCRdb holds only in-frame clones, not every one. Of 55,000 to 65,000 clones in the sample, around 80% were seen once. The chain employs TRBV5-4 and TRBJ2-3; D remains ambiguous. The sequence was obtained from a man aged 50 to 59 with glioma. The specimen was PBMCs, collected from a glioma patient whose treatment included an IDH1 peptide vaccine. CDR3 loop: CASSSHGAKDTQYF. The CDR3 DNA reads TGTGCCAGCAGCAGCCATGGAGCGAAAGATACGCAGTATTTT. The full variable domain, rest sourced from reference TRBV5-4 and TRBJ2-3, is ETGVTQSPTHLIKTRGQQVTLRCSSQSGHNTVSWYQQALGQGPQFIFQYYREEENGRGNFPPRFSGLQFPNYSSELNVNALELDDSALYLCASSSHGAKDTQYFGPGTRLTVL.